This record looks at one TCR beta chain sequence and its context. Authors' processing steps: Amplification of reference gene primers was used by the study to estimate nucleated cell counts. TCRdb keeps only in-frame clones here, not all; method: immunoSEQ multiplex PCR. Clone size and the V and J calls come from that table; the DNA yielded D and trimming. The sample has about 400,000 clones; about 89% are singletons. This entry comes from a study of blood T cell repertoires in COVID-19. Study-wide background: For recovered donors of Cohort 3, there were two negative PCRs, clearance, or symptom resolution. Acute and convalescent COVID-19 specimens originated in the United States, Italy and Spain.

The length of the CDR3 is 15 residues. From germline, CDR1 is SNHLY and CDR2 FYNNEI. Trimming shortened V by 5 bases and J by 2 bases, and 16 bases separated the two germline ends. Grouping used clinical history reported by participants in a survey and questionnaire. Sequencing input: PBMCs or T cells enriched from blood (not recorded which). The chain recombines TRBV2 with TRBJ2-7, with D tentatively TRBD1 (6 bases). The source of this sequence is a man in his forties in a cohort exposed to, infected with or recovered from COVID-19 (not recorded which). CDR3 in amino acids: CASSPRTVSTYEQYF. In nucleotides, the CDR3 is TGTGCCAGCAGTCCTAGGACAGTATCTACCTACGAGCAGTACTTC. Filled out from reference TRBV2 and TRBJ2-7, the complete variable domain reads EPEVTQTPSHQVTQMGQEVILRCVPISNHLYFYWYRQILGQKVEFLVSFYNNEISEKSEIFDDQFSVERPDGSNFTLKIRSTKLEDSAMYFCASSPRTVSTYEQYFGPGTRLTVT.